These 10 T cell receptor beta chains were all obtained from the same sample, sequenced in a study of cytomegalovirus exposure and HLA in healthy donors. Primers included in the PCR were 60 Vbeta and 13 Jbeta primers. Produced via immunoSEQ multiplex PCR; TCRdb's table is partial and in-frame only. The sample shows fewer than 200,000 clones, 87% of them seen only once. Sequencing used PBMCs. The receptors were gathered from a boy younger than 10 in good health and CMV-seronegative.

This chain uses TRBV30 with TRBJ1-5, with TRBD1 identical over 10 bases. With V trimmed by 3 bases and J by 7 bases, 6 bases remained unmatched. CDR1 is GTSNPN, CDR2 SVGIG, per germline (reference sequence). CDR3 length equals 14 residues. The CDR3 loop is CAWSLGTGAQPQHF. The CDR3 coding sequence is TGTGCCTGGAGCCTCGGGACAGGGGCCCAGCCCCAGCATTTT.

This chain joins TRBV27 and TRBJ1-5, with TRBD1 identical over 8 bases. This CDR3 is built from 14 residues. The trim removed 7 bases at V and 4 bases at J, leaving 6 bases unmatched. Germline values: CDR1 MNHEY, CDR2 SMNVEV (reference sequence). The CDR3 is CASKAGTGNQPQHF. The DNA of the CDR3 is TGTGCCAGCAAAGCCGGGACAGGTAATCAGCCCCAGCATTTT.

The rearrangement uses TRBV27 and TRBJ2-3, with unresolved D. The ends were cut back, 5 bases at V and 5 bases at J, with 8 bases in the middle. CDR3 length: 12 residues. Per germline, CDR1 MNHEY and CDR2 SMNVEV (reference sequence). Here the CDR3 reads CASSPVRDTQYF. CDR3 DNA sequence: TGTGCCAGCAGTCCCGTTCGAGATACGCAGTATTTT.

The CDR3 spells CASSPVEGQPQHF. DNA of the CDR3: TGTGCCAGCAGTCCTGTTGAGGGTCAGCCCCAGCATTTT. The chain is built from TRBV7-9 and TRBJ1-5; D is unclear. This CDR3 contains 13 residues. V was clipped by 6 bases and J by 6 bases, with 12 bases between them. CDR1 SEHNR and CDR2 FQNEAQ come from the germline V gene (reference sequence).

This clone was seen once. The rearrangement links TRBV2 to TRBJ1-2, with 7 bases fitting TRBD1. The V segment lost 4 bases and the J segment 8 bases; nucleotides outside the gene matches: 16. The CDR3 contains 16 residues. Germline loops: CDR1 SNHLY, CDR2 FYNNEI. The CDR3 sequence is CASSGGPQGLLRGYTF. Here the CDR3 DNA reads TGTGCCAGCAGTGGGGGTCCACAGGGGCTTTTGCGGGGCTACACCTTC.

The genes are TRBV14 and TRBJ2-2, with TRBD1 matching over 9 bases. The CDR3 runs 20 residues. The ends lost 3 bases at V and 2 bases at J; junction bases unmatched: 16. Germline CDR1 is SGHDN and CDR2 is FVKESK. The DNA of the CDR3 is TGTGCCAGCAGCCAGACGTTCATTAATGGGACAGGGCACAACACCGGGGAGCTGTTTTTT. This codes for CASSQTFINGTGHNTGELFF.

This chain links TRBV6-1 with TRBJ1-1; unclear D gene. This CDR3 has 13 amino acids. Trimming removed 1 base at V and 0 bases at J, with 3 bases between. CDR1 MNHNS and CDR2 SASEGT come from the germline V gene. This CDR3 reads CASSEVMNTEAFF. CDR3 nucleotides: TGTGCCAGCAGTGAAGTCATGAACACTGAAGCTTTCTTT.

The rearrangement uses TRBV28 and TRBJ1-4, with no clear D. This CDR3 comprises 15 residues. Trimming shortened V by 7 bases and J by 10 bases, and 22 bases separated the two germline ends. CDR1 MDHEN and CDR2 SYDVKM come from the germline V gene. Here the CDR3 DNA reads TGTGCCAGCACCTTGGGAGGGAGTGGAGGTGGAAAACTGTTTTTT. Its translation: CASTLGGSGGGKLFF.

The CDR3 DNA follows: TGTGCCAGCAGTTTATACCCTAGCGGGGACACAGATACGCAGTATTTT. This encodes CASSLYPSGDTDTQYF. The chain joins TRBV28 to TRBJ2-3, with 9 bases fitting TRBD2. The germline CDR1 and CDR2 sequences are MDHEN and SYDVKM. V trimming: 1 base; J trimming: 2 bases; junction bases outside the gene matches: 4. The CDR3 extends over 16 amino acids. Supplemented by reference TRBV28 and TRBJ2-3, the full variable domain reads DVKVTQSSRYLVKRTGEKVFLECVQDMDHENMFWYRQDPGLGLRLIYFSYDVKMKEKGDIPEGYSVSREKKERFSLILESASTNQTSMYLCASSLYPSGDTDTQYFGPGTRLTVL.

This rearrangement joins TRBV5-4 to TRBJ2-3; 10 bases fit TRBD1. V dropped 5 bases and J dropped 0; count of bases not matched to a gene: 0. CDR1 SGHNT and CDR2 YYREEE come from the germline V gene (reference sequence). The CDR3 length is 14 residues. The CDR3 region has the DNA TGTGCCAGCAGGACAGGGGGCAGCACAGATACGCAGTATTTT. It codes for CASRTGGSTDTQYF.